This T cell receptor (beta chain) was obtained from a study of blood T cell repertoires in COVID-19. Study context: The United States, Italy and Spain were the sources of the acute and convalescent COVID-19 samples. Sources were T cells, B-cell-depleted T cells, or PBMCs; the material itself was cDNA or gDNA.

Unmatched junction bases numbered 11, after V lost 8 bases and J lost 7 bases. This CDR3 contains 15 residues. The germline gives CDR1 LNHDA, CDR2 SQIVND (reference sequence). Sequenced by immunoSEQ multiplex PCR; TCRdb stores in-frame clones only, minus some. The profile covers approximately 50,000 clones, with roughly 88% appearing a single time and roughly 3.5% taken by the ten largest. V gene TRBV19 combines with J gene TRBJ2-1, with 10 positions matching TRBD1. Sequenced: peripheral blood. The clonotype originates from a human donor in a cohort sampled during active COVID-19. In DNA form, the CDR3 reads TGTGCCAGTGGATTCCGGGACAGGGGTGGGAATGAGCAGTTCTTC. Protein: CASGFRDRGGNEQFF.